This T cell receptor beta chain was recorded in a study of T-cell memory formation after mild COVID-19. Study-wide points: Those CD4+ clones that contracted were mainly in CM and EM (CD8+ ones in EMRA). What remained unconfirmed was the SARS-CoV-2 specificity of second-wave clones peaking on day 37. From day 15 to 85, contracting clones were balanced between CD4 and CD8, whereas later expanders leaned toward CD4+.

Looked up from germline, CDR1 is MNHEY and CDR2 is SVGEGT. The CDR3 has 16 residues. After removal of 2 bases from V and 4 bases from J, the junction contained 7 bases not matched to a gene. Concerning this clonotype: The antigen remains undetermined.

UMIs and sample barcodes were carried by the TCR alpha and TCR beta cDNA libraries that 5'RACE produced using constant-segment primers. TCRdb re-analysed the 5' RACE reads in MiXCR, keeping a single row per CDR3 protein. The data hold some 48,000 distinct CDR3 sequences, with 25% to 35% observed a single time. The receptor's source is a man aged 18 to 35 who had mild COVID-19 (a few samples of this study predate the infection). Cell type and time point are not known. The sample was PBMCs or a T cell subset sorted from them (not recorded which). The rearrangement joins TRBV6-2 or TRBV6-3 to TRBJ2-7, with TRBD2 identical over 11 bases. The CDR3 spells CASSYDPTSGVYEQYV. DNA of the CDR3: TGTGCCAGCAGTTACGACCCGACTAGCGGGGTTTACGAGCAGTACGTC.